This entry features one TCR beta chain sequence. CDR1 and CDR2 from the germline V gene are MNHEY and SVGAGI. The CDR3 is made up of 16 amino acids. Trimming stripped 2 bases from V and 0 bases from J, with 11 bases between. Participants were aged about 18 to 95 years, lived in over 20 US areas, and enrolled virtually. This sample stems from a study of blood T cell repertoires in COVID-19. Profiling relied on immunoSEQ multiplex PCR, and the TCRdb table lists in-frame clones only, not all of them. This sample has approximately 260,000 clones; 84% occur once, and the top ten carry roughly 3.6%. The sample was PBMCs or T cells enriched from blood (not recorded which). V gene TRBV6-5 combines with J gene TRBJ2-1; D perhaps matches TRBD2 (6 bases). The clonotype comes from a man over 45 who had recovered from COVID-19. CDR3 DNA: TGTGCCAGCAGTTACGTCGGGGGTGGCTCCTACAATGAGCAGTTCTTC. Its translation: CASSYVGGGSYNEQFF.